This T cell receptor (beta chain) was captured by sequencing in a study of blood T cells in healthy people across ages. Overall study context: Per two T cells, template switching captured roughly one barcoded beta molecule.

As to this clonotype: A junction end diverges from the germline sequence, so it may reflect a read error.

The CDR3 is made up of 15 amino acids. CDR1 and CDR2 (germline): SNHLY, FYNNEI. A second PCR, run for roughly 7 to 12 cycles, used a sample-barcoded 5' primer plus a J-beta primer mix. TCRdb passed the 5' RACE reads through MiXCR, listing each CDR3 protein once. Among approximately 770,000 distinct CDR3 sequences, about three fifths were seen once, and the ten largest hold about 20%. This clonotype was obtained from a man aged 25-45 years in good health. This rearrangement joins TRBV2 to TRBJ1-2, with TRBD1 as a possible D gene (6 bases). Sample: blood. CDR3 bases: TGTGTCAGCACCCGACTGGGGACGGGGACAAGTCGCTACACCTTC. Translated, it gives CVSTRLGTGTSRYTF.